The following is a T cell receptor (beta chain) sequence with its context. This record comes from a study of blood T cell repertoires in COVID-19. Whole-study context: The study drew acute and convalescent COVID-19 samples from the United States, Italy and Spain. Nucleic acid was either cDNA or gDNA, and it came from T cells, B-cell-depleted T cells, or PBMCs.

Seattle enrolled patients during active infection and tracked them longitudinally. The germline CDR1 and CDR2 sequences are SGDLS and YYNGEE. V lost 3 bases to trimming and J lost 10 bases; unmatched junction nucleotides: 10. The CDR3 runs to 16 residues. In the authors' methods: It was from reference gene primer amplification that nucleated cell counts were estimated. Profiling relied on immunoSEQ multiplex PCR, and the TCRdb table lists in-frame clones only, not all of them. The V and J calls and the clone size are those of that table, but D and trimming were determined from the DNA. The sample comprises about 280,000 clones, 85% to 90% of which are singletons, and approximately 12% rests with the top ten.

Specimen: peripheral blood. The V and J genes are TRBV9 and TRBJ2-1; 13 bases are a match to TRBD2. The clonotype was recovered from a woman between 25 and 40 years old with COVID-19, enrolled during active disease. CDR3 region: CASSATLAGGREEQFF. As DNA, the CDR3 is TGTGCCAGCAGCGCCACACTAGCGGGGGGGCGCGAGGAGCAGTTCTTC. Drawing the rest from reference TRBV9 and TRBJ2-1, the complete variable domain is DSGVTQTPKHLITATGQRVTLRCSPRSGDLSVYWYQQSLDQGLQFLIQYYNGEERAKGNILERFSAQQFPDLHSELNLSSLELGDSALYFCASSATLAGGREEQFFGPGTRLTVL.